This TCR beta chain comes out of a study of T cells in Graves' hyperthyroidism and ophthalmopathy. Hyperthyroidism, newly diagnosed and lasting under 2 months, affected patients aged 18 to 65. Reasons for excluding patients were uncontrolled infection, other autoimmune disease, pregnancy or lactation. Used for diagnoses were clinical symptoms, serum thyroxine and TRAb, thyroid ultrasound and orbital computed tomography. What was amplified from RNA transcripts were TCR beta CDR3 regions. HTBI primers drove first-round RT-PCR of the TCR CDR3. MiXCR was run by TCRdb on the multiplex PCR reads, yielding one entry per CDR3 protein. The table shows 94,000 or so distinct CDR3 sequences, with around 52% occurring only once. The CDR3 is made up of 13 amino acids. Unmatched junction bases numbered 7, after V lost 4 bases and J lost 9 bases. The germline V gene encodes CDR1 MNHEY and CDR2 SVGAGI.

The chain joins TRBV6-5 to TRBJ2-5; TRBD1 matches at 8 bases. The TCR was taken from a woman aged 40 to 49 with Graves' hyperthyroidism. The sequencing input was blood. Written as DNA, the CDR3 is TGTGCCAGCAGTTTGACAGGGGCGGGGCCCCAGTACTTC. Translating it yields CASSLTGAGPQYF.